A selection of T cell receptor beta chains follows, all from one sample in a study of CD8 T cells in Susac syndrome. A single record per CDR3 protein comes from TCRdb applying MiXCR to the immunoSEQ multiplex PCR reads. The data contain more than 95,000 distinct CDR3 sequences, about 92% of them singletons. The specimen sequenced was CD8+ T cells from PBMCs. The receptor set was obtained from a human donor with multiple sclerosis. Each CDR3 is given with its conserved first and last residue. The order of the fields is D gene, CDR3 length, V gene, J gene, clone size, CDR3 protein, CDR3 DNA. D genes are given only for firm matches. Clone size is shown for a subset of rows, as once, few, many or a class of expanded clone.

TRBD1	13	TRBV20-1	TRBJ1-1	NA	CSALRQGWTEAFF	TGCAGTGCTTTGAGACAGGGGTGGACTGAAGCTTTCTTT
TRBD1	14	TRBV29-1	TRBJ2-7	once	CSVENRDRSYEQYF	TGCAGCGTTGAAAACCGGGACAGGTCCTACGAGCAGTACTTC
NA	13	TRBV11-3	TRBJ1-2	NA	CASSLAGTFGYTF	TGTGCCAGCAGCTTAGCCGGGACATTCGGCTACACCTTC
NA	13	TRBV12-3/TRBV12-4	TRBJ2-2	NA	CASSPGATGELFF	TGTGCCAGCAGTCCAGGGGCAACCGGGGAGCTGTTTTTT
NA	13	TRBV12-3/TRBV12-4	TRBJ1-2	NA	CASSTPGRDGYTF	TGTGCCAGCAGTACCCCCGGGCGCGATGGCTACACCTTC
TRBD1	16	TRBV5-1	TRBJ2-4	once	CASSIGQGASKNIQYF	TGCGCCAGCAGCATCGGACAGGGGGCCTCCAAAAACATTCAGTACTTC
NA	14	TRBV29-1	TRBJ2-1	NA	CSVERFLSYNEQFF	TGCAGCGTTGAAAGGTTCCTCTCCTACAATGAGCAGTTCTTC
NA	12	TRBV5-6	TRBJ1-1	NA	CASSAGSTEAFF	TGTGCCAGCAGCGCCGGCAGCACTGAAGCTTTCTTT
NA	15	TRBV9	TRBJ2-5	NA	CASSVGQANGETQYF	TGTGCCAGCAGCGTAGGTCAGGCGAACGGAGAGACCCAGTACTTC
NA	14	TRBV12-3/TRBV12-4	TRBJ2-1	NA	CASRGPGSYNEQFF	TGTGCCAGCAGGGGGCCGGGATCCTACAATGAGCAGTTCTTC
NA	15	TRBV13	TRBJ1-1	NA	CASSSTGTQNTEAFF	TGTGCCAGCAGTTCCACCGGGACCCAAAACACTGAAGCTTTCTTT
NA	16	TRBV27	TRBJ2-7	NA	CASTRVRTENSYEQYF	TGTGCCAGCACTCGGGTCAGGACAGAGAACTCCTACGAGCAGTACTTC
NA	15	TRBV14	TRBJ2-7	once	CASSQRTRPVYEQYF	TGTGCCAGCAGCCAGAGGACAAGGCCGGTCTACGAGCAGTACTTC
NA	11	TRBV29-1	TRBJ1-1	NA	CSAREAGSAFF	TGCAGCGCCCGAGAGGCAGGATCAGCTTTCTTT
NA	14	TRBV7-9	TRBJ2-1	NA	CASSLGLRTNEQFF	TGTGCCAGCAGCTTAGGGTTGAGGACCAATGAGCAGTTCTTC
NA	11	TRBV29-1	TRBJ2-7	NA	CSVVDTSEQYF	TGCAGCGTTGTAGACACAAGCGAGCAGTACTTC
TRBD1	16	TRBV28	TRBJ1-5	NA	CASSLLRQGGKTAQHF	TGTGCCAGCAGTTTACTTCGACAGGGGGGAAAGACGGCTCAGCATTTT
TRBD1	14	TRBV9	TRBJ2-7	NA	CASSVRDRGYEQYF	TGTGCCAGCAGCGTACGGGACAGGGGGTACGAGCAGTACTTC
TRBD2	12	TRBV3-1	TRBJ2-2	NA	CASSQRGGDLFF	TGTGCCAGCAGCCAACGGGGGGGAGATCTGTTTTTT
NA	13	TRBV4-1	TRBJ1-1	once	CASSQWIGPEAFF	TGCGCCAGCAGCCAATGGATAGGGCCTGAAGCTTTCTTT
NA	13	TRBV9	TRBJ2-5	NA	CASSEGTWGTQYF	TGTGCCAGCAGCGAAGGGACTTGGGGAACCCAGTACTTC
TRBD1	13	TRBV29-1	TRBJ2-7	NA	CSVDATGEYEQYF	TGCAGCGTTGACGCGACAGGGGAGTACGAGCAGTACTTC
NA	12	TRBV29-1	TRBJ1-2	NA	CSVAKGDWGYTF	TGCAGCGTTGCTAAGGGGGATTGGGGCTACACCTTC
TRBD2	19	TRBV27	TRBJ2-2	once	CASSLSRLAGGPKTGELFF	TGTGCCAGCAGTTTAAGTAGACTAGCGGGGGGGCCGAAAACCGGGGAGCTGTTTTTT
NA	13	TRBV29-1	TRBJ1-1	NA	CSVKGYVNTEAFF	TGCAGCGTGAAAGGTTATGTGAACACTGAAGCTTTCTTT
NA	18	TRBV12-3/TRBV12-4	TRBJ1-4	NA	CASSSGAVLRATNEKLFF	TGTGCCAGCAGTTCCGGGGCCGTGCTACGAGCAACTAATGAAAAACTGTTTTTT
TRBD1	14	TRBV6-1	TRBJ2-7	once	CASSLTGVEREQYF	TGTGCCAGCAGCCTGACAGGGGTTGAACGCGAGCAGTACTTC
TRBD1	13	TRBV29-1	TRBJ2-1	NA	CSAWDRAPNEQFF	TGCAGCGCTTGGGACAGGGCCCCCAATGAGCAGTTCTTC
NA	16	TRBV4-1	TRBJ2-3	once	CASSPKAGVPTDTQYF	TGCGCCAGCAGCCCCAAGGCAGGGGTGCCTACAGATACGCAGTATTTT
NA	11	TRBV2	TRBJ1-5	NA	CASSVGQPQHF	TGTGCCAGCAGTGTAGGTCAGCCCCAGCATTTT
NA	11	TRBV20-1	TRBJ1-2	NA	CSVGVTYGYTF	TGCAGCGTGGGAGTTACCTATGGCTACACCTTC
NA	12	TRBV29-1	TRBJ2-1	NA	CSVEPAYNEQFF	TGCAGCGTTGAGCCAGCCTACAATGAGCAGTTCTTC
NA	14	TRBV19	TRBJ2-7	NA	CASSPPGLTYEQYF	TGTGCCAGTAGTCCTCCCGGGCTAACCTACGAGCAGTACTTC
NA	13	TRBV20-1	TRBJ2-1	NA	CSARDVGGNEQFF	TGCAGTGCTAGAGATGTAGGGGGTAATGAGCAGTTCTTC
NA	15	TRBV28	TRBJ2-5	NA	CASSFLRALGETQYF	TGTGCCAGCAGTTTCCTCAGGGCCCTGGGGGAGACCCAGTACTTC
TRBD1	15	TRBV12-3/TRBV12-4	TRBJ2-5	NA	CASSPRITGGETQYF	TGTGCCAGCAGTCCACGCATAACAGGGGGGGAGACCCAGTACTTC
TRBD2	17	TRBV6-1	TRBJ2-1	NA	CASSQKGGTSGIHEQFF	TGTGCCAGCAGCCAAAAGGGCGGGACTAGCGGGATCCATGAGCAGTTCTTC
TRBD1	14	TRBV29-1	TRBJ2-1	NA	CSVDEGTGTQEQFF	TGCAGCGTTGATGAGGGGACAGGGACGCAAGAGCAGTTCTTC
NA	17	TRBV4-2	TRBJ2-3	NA	CASSQVGGEVGGDTQYF	TGTGCCAGCAGCCAAGTCGGCGGGGAGGTGGGGGGTGATACGCAGTATTTT
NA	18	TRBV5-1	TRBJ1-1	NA	CASKKPLVGDSMNTEAFF	TGCGCCAGCAAGAAACCCCTTGTTGGGGATTCGATGAACACTGAAGCTTTCTTT
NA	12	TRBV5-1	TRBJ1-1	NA	CASSSEGPGAFF	TGCGCCAGCAGCTCGGAAGGGCCGGGAGCTTTCTTT